This T cell receptor (beta chain) was sequenced during a study of shared clonotypes between healthy human individuals. Sorted subsets were amplified in replicate PCRs using around 200 ng DNA, 30,000 to 35,000 T cell genomes. Authors' processing steps: Junction-only sequences without quality scores were provided by ImmunoSEQ, so filtering was different. Clones were sequenced by immunoSEQ multiplex PCR, and TCRdb holds only the in-frame ones, with some missing. Clone size and V and J calls were adopted from that table, with D and trimming inferred from the DNA. Of 800,000 to 1,200,000 clones in the sample, approximately 80% were seen once. A split of CD4+ cells into CD45RA+ naive and CD45RA-negative memory subsets was performed. General study results and limits: Naive subsets typically showed greater estimated richness than memory subsets.

Germline trimming cut 0 bases from V and 1 base from J; bases unmatched to any gene: 6. The CDR3 extends over 16 amino acids. Germline CDR1 and CDR2: LNHNV and YYDKDF (reference sequence). With respect to this clone: Its antigen is unidentified.

This clonotype was sampled from a man aged 18 to 35 in good health. Some clones in this sample may be carry-over from other donors' samples. Source material: memory CD4+ T cells from PBMCs. As for subset: CD45RA-negative fraction. The chain has TRBV15 and TRBJ2-7, with 7 bases aligning to TRBD1. CDR3 DNA: TGTGCCACCAGCAGAGAAAGGGGGCATCGGTCCTACGAGCAGTACTTC. Translating it yields CATSRERGHRSYEQYF.